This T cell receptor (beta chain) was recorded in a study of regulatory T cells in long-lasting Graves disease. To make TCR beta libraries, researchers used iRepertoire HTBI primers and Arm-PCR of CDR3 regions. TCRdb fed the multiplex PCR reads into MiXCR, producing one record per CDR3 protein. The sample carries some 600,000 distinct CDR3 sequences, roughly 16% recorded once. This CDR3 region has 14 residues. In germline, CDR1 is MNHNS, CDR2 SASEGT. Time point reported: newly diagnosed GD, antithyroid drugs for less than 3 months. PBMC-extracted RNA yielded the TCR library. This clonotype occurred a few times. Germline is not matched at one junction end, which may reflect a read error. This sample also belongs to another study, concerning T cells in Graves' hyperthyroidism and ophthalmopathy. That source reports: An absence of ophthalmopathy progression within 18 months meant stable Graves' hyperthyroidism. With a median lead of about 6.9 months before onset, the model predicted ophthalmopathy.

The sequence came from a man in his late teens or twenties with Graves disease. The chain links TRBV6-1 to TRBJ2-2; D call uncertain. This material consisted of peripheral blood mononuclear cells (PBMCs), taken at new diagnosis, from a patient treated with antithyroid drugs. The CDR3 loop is CATLPARNIGELFF. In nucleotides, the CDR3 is TGTGCCACCCTTCCCGCGAGGAACATCGGGGAGCTGTTTTTT.